The next 9 T cell receptor beta chains were all read from a single sample in a study of breast tumors, draining lymph nodes, adjacent tissues. Breast cancer patients provided tissue from their axillary draining lymph nodes. TCRdb processed the multiplex PCR reads anew with MiXCR; each CDR3 protein has one entry. The sample includes approximately 280,000 distinct CDR3 sequences, around 30% of them seen just once. The sample consisted of axillary lymph node tissue. All receptors derive from a female donor with breast cancer. Some clones in this sample may be carry-over from other donors' samples.

This clonotype appeared many times. V usage is TRBV10-1 and J usage is TRBJ2-3; tentative D call: TRBD1 (5 bases). Per germline, CDR1 WNHNN and CDR2 SYGVQD (reference sequence). This CDR3 contains 15 residues. The V gene lost 0 bases and the J gene lost 1 base, with 8 bases spanning the gap. The CDR3 loop reads CASSESGRGTDTQYF. The DNA of the CDR3 is TGCGCCAGCAGTGAGTCGGGGCGAGGCACAGATACGCAGTATTTT.

The sample holds many counts of this clonotype. The chain employs TRBV6-1 and TRBJ1-5; 8 bases are shared with TRBD1. The germline V gene has CDR1 MNHNS and CDR2 SASEGT. This CDR3 has 16 amino acids. Trimming cost V 2 bases and J 4 bases; bases outside gene matches: 7. CDR3 residues: CASSELYRGGNQPQHF. The CDR3 DNA reads as TGTGCCAGCAGTGAACTGTACAGGGGGGGAAATCAGCCCCAGCATTTT.

As to this clonotype: One base away lies a much larger clone, so this may be a sequencing read error. This sequence joins TRBV12-3 or TRBV12-4 and TRBJ2-2, with TRBD2 matching over 9 bases. Trimming cost V 3 bases and J 7 bases; bases outside gene matches: 12. The CDR3 covers 17 residues. The CDR3 DNA sequence: TGTGCCAGCAGTTTCAGAGTAAGCGGGAGGAGATTCGGGGAGCTGTTTTTT. Encoded protein: CASSFRVSGRRFGELFF.

This clonotype was picked up many times. This chain uses TRBV5-1 with TRBJ2-3; 12 bases agree with TRBD2. Germline CDR1 reads SGHRS; CDR2 reads YFSETQ. The CDR3 is 16 residues long. V gave up 4 bases and J gave up 2 bases; unmatched junction bases: 5. The CDR3: CASSLGLAGITDTQYF. DNA of the CDR3: TGCGCCAGCAGCCTGGGACTAGCGGGCATCACAGATACGCAGTATTTT.

This clonotype was detected ten times or more. The CDR3 DNA is TGTGCCATCAGATCGAGAACCGGGGAGCTGTTTTTT. Its protein is CAIRSRTGELFF. The chain has TRBV10-3 and TRBJ2-2; D unclear. V shed 6 bases and J shed 5 bases, with 7 bases lying between them. The CDR3 sequence is 12 residues long. In germline, CDR1 is ENHRY, CDR2 SYGVKD.

Note on this clonotype: A much larger clone is a single base away; this may be a read error. This chain links TRBV30 with TRBJ1-6, with 8 positions matching TRBD1. Germline loops: CDR1 GTSNPN, CDR2 SVGIG (reference sequence). This CDR3 is built from 13 residues. Here the CDR3 DNA reads TGTGCCTGGAGAACAGGGGGTATTTCATCCCTCCACTTT. Protein: CAWRTGGISSLHF. The full variable domain, completed using reference TRBV30 and TRBJ1-6, is SQTIHQWPATLVQPVGSPLSLECTVEGTSNPNLYWYRQAAGRGLQLLFYSVGIGQISSEVPQNLSASRPQDRQFILSSKKLLLSDSGFYLCAWRTGGISSLHFGNGTRLTVT.

The table lists this clonotype with many counts. The chain links TRBV12-3 or TRBV12-4 to TRBJ2-7; weak D call: TRBD2 (6 bases). V was clipped by 8 bases and J by 4 bases, with 21 bases between them. The CDR3 is 15 amino acids. The CDR3 reads CASQRGLARIYEQYF. The DNA for the CDR3 is TGTGCCAGCCAACGGGGACTCGCCAGAATATACGAGCAGTACTTC.

The table lists this clonotype with a few counts. This CDR3 is CASSYSETGEGHTQYF. As DNA, the CDR3 is TGTGCCAGCAGTTACTCTGAGACAGGGGAAGGTCATACGCAGTATTTT. The chain joins TRBV6-5 to TRBJ2-3; 8 positions agree with TRBD1. V trimming: 0 bases; J trimming: 7 bases; junction bases outside the gene matches: 9. Germline V gene sequence: CDR1 MNHEY, CDR2 SVGAGI. The CDR3 length is 16 residues.

This clonotype was observed once. This sequence may be a read error, since a much larger clone differs from it by one base. The chain employs TRBV5-8 and TRBJ2-1; 8 bases are a match to TRBD2. The CDR3 covers 15 residues. Germline V gene lookup returns CDR1 SGHTS and CDR2 YDEGEE. Here the CDR3 reads CASSLGLAIFNERFF. The CDR3 nucleotides are TGTGCCAGCAGCTTGGGACTAGCGATATTTAATGAGCGGTTCTTC.